This T cell receptor (beta chain) was recorded in a study of T cells in Graves' hyperthyroidism and ophthalmopathy. Active moderate-to-severe ophthalmopathy, Clinical Activity Score at least 3, NOSPECS at least 4, under 3 months' duration. Based on clinical symptoms, serum thyroxine and TRAb, thyroid ultrasound and orbital computed tomography, diagnoses were reached. Using RNA transcripts as the source, TCR beta CDR3 regions were amplified. A set of HTBI primers served as the primers for a first-round RT-PCR of the TCR CDR3. TCRdb reanalysed the multiplex PCR reads using MiXCR and keeps one entry per CDR3 protein. The repertoire holds nearly 600,000 distinct CDR3 sequences, with 13% to 15% as singletons. In this sample, this clonotype turned up many times. Sequencing used blood. The receptor's source is a woman between 18 and 29 years old with Graves' ophthalmopathy.

This CDR3 reads CASSFPGSYEQYF. CDR3 nucleotide sequence: TGTGCCAGCAGTTTCCCGGGCTCCTACGAGCAGTACTTC. This chain connects TRBV27 to TRBJ2-7; D gene uncertain. The germline V gene encodes CDR1 MNHEY and CDR2 SMNVEV (reference sequence). V was cut by 3 bases and J by 0 bases, with 6 bases left in between. The CDR3 sequence is 13 residues long.